These 6 T cell receptor beta chains were sequenced from one sample in a study of T cells in Graves' hyperthyroidism and ophthalmopathy. Amplification yielded TCR beta CDR3 regions, with RNA transcripts as the source. HTBI primers were the set used in a first-round RT-PCR of the TCR CDR3. TCRdb re-called the multiplex PCR reads with MiXCR, one entry per CDR3 protein. This table holds about 610,000 distinct CDR3 sequences, approximately 15% found once. Sequenced input: blood. The source of these receptors is a woman between 35 and 50 years old with Graves' ophthalmopathy.

V is TRBV19 and J is TRBJ2-7; D may be TRBD1 or TRBD2 (6 bases each). This CDR3 spans 12 amino acids. Germline V lookup: CDR1 LNHDA, CDR2 SQIVND (reference sequence). V dropped 5 bases and J dropped 9 bases, with 14 bases sitting between them. CDR3 coding DNA: TGTGCCAGTAGTCGACTGGGGGGCGGGCAGTACTTC. It yields the protein CASSRLGGGQYF.

This clonotype was recorded at least ten times. The chain uses TRBV24-1 and TRBJ2-7; D uncertain. V shed 1 base and J shed 5 bases, with 17 bases lying between them. CDR1 and CDR2 from the germline V gene are KGHDR and SFDVKD. CDR3 length: 16 amino acids. The chain's CDR3 is CATSDFLWRETHEQYF. CDR3 sequence (DNA): TGTGCCACCAGTGATTTCTTGTGGAGAGAGACCCACGAGCAGTACTTC.

This clonotype was counted at least ten times. The chain couples TRBV6-2 or TRBV6-3 to TRBJ2-2, with unresolved D. V lost 1 base and J 2 bases, leaving 20 bases between the germline ends. This CDR3 contains 19 residues. CDR1 and CDR2 from the germline V gene are MNHEY and SVGEGT. The CDR3 DNA reads TGTGCCAGCAGTTACTTGGCAAGTAGTATGACTCACAACACCGGGGAGCTGTTTTTT. This sequence encodes CASSYLASSMTHNTGELFF.

In this sample, this clonotype turned up many times. The V call is TRBV5-1, the J call TRBJ1-1; D remains ambiguous. With 4 bases removed from V and 4 bases from J, the gap between germline ends came to 11 bases. Germline lookup yields CDR1 SGHRS and CDR2 YFSETQ. The CDR3 has 13 amino acids. The CDR3 region has the DNA TGCGCCAGCAGCCCATACCAGAGCACTGAAGCTTTCTTT. Its protein is CASSPYQSTEAFF.

This clonotype appeared many times. The rearrangement links TRBV6-5 to TRBJ1-6; the D gene is possibly TRBD1 (5 bases). This CDR3 is 16 amino acids long. The V and J ends lost 2 bases and 7 bases respectively, with 15 bases between them. The germline V gene encodes CDR1 MNHEY and CDR2 SVGAGI. CDR3 sequence: CASSYGRPRGNSPLHF. In DNA form, the CDR3 reads TGTGCCAGCAGTTACGGGAGGCCGCGGGGGAATTCACCCCTCCACTTT.

This clonotype was counted at least ten times. The chain couples TRBV5-1 to TRBJ1-2, with unresolved D. Trimming pared 0 bases from V and 7 bases from J, leaving 7 bases between. The CDR3 contains 12 residues. Germline CDR1 SGHRS, CDR2 YFSETQ. DNA of the CDR3: TGCGCCAGCAGCTTGGTTGGGGTTGGCTACACCTTC. It translates to CASSLVGVGYTF.